One sample yielded the 15 T cell receptor beta chains listed below, sequenced in a study of shared clonotypes between healthy human individuals (TCRdb year 2020). Library prep was done by the immunoSEQ multiplex PCR assay. TCRdb retrieved this table from immuneACCESS and kept in-frame rearrangements only. Not all clones are present; in checked studies, unresolved V genes account for under half, and no reason is known for the remainder. The sample includes some 2.4 million clones, with 80% to 95% observed a single time. The ten largest clonotypes hold 0.36% of the sample. Sequences were obtained from naive CD4+ T cells from PBMCs. Explained via the paper, the cell subset or site label denotes: CD45RA+ positively selected. These receptors came from a man younger than 35 in good health. Some clones in this sample may be carry-over from other donors' samples.

This sequence joins TRBV28 and TRBJ1-2; D is possibly TRBD1 (6 bases). This CDR3 comprises 14 residues. The V gene lost 5 bases and the J gene lost 6 bases, with 16 bases spanning the gap. CDR1 and CDR2 from the germline V gene are MDHEN and SYDVKM. This chain's CDR3 is CASSPYRDGDGYTF. The CDR3 nucleotides read TGTGCCAGCAGTCCTTACAGGGACGGAGATGGCTACACCTTC.

CDR3 protein: CASSQGTGLNTGELFF. The CDR3 DNA follows: TGTGCCAGCAGCCAAGGAACGGGGCTAAACACCGGGGAGCTGTTTTTT. V is TRBV14 and J is TRBJ2-2; either TRBD1 or TRBD2 may fit D (5 bases each). Deletions cut 1 base from V and 2 bases from J, with 11 bases between. Looked up from germline, CDR1 is SGHDN and CDR2 is FVKESK. This CDR3 comprises 16 residues.

This chain links TRBV4-1 with TRBJ1-1; D is unclear. This CDR3 is 15 amino acids long. CDR1 is MGHRA and CDR2 is YSYEKL in the germline V gene. With 0 bases removed from V and 3 bases from J, the gap between germline ends came to 11 bases. CDR3 nucleotide sequence: TGCGCCAGCAGCCAAGACATTGCGACGTACACTGAAGCTTTCTTT. Translation: CASSQDIATYTEAFF.

The V and J genes are TRBV6-5 and TRBJ2-5; 7 bases line up with TRBD1. The CDR3 extends over 13 amino acids. Germline trimming cut 6 bases from V and 3 bases from J; bases unmatched to any gene: 4. Germline V gene lookup returns CDR1 MNHEY and CDR2 SVGAGI. The CDR3 nucleotides read TGTGCCAGCAGAAACAGGGGTAAAGAGACCCAGTACTTC. It translates to CASRNRGKETQYF.

The CDR3 coding sequence is TGTGCCAGCAGCGTAGAGGGCAGGGAAGGAAACACCATATATTTT. This translates into CASSVEGREGNTIYF. The rearrangement joins TRBV9 to TRBJ1-3, with D perhaps matching TRBD1 (5 bases). The length of the CDR3 is 15 residues. Trimming left V 0 bases short and J 4 bases short, with 11 bases between. CDR1 is SGDLS and CDR2 is YYNGEE in the germline V gene.

The chain has TRBV11-2 and TRBJ1-5; D gene unclear. The CDR3 runs 16 residues. V lost 0 bases and J 0 bases, leaving 9 bases between the germline ends. Germline assignment: CDR1 SGHAT and CDR2 FQNNGV. DNA of the CDR3: TGTGCCAGCAGCTTAGAGTACCCATATAGCAATCAGCCCCAGCATTTT. The encoded protein is CASSLEYPYSNQPQHF.

The chain carries TRBV7-2 and TRBJ2-5, with TRBD2 matching 15 bases. The germline gives CDR1 SGHTA, CDR2 FQGNSA. The CDR3 consists of 16 residues. The trim removed 5 bases at V and 4 bases at J, leaving 5 bases unmatched. The CDR3 loop reads CASSTPGLAGGETQYF. In DNA, the CDR3 is TGTGCCAGCAGCACACCGGGACTAGCGGGAGGAGAGACCCAGTACTTC.

The CDR3 protein is CASRAPGQETYGYTF. DNA of the CDR3: TGTGCCAGCAGGGCCCCGGGACAGGAAACGTATGGCTACACCTTC. The gene calls are TRBV5-5 and TRBJ1-2; 8 bases match TRBD1. CDR3 size: 15 residues. V lost 5 bases, J lost 5 bases, and 11 bases stayed unmatched. Looked up from germline, CDR1 is SGHKS and CDR2 is YYEKEE (reference sequence). The variable domain in full, with the rest retrieved from reference TRBV5-5 and TRBJ1-2, is DAGVTQSPTHLIKTRGQQVTLRCSPISGHKSVSWYQQVLGQGPQFIFQYYEKEERGRGNFPDRFSARQFPNYSSELNVNALLLGDSALYLCASRAPGQETYGYTFGSGTRLTVV.

A few counts support this clone. The chain carries TRBV7-9 and TRBJ1-4; no clear D. V gave up 4 bases and J gave up 16 bases, with 13 bases separating them. The CDR3 length is 11 residues. Germline CDR1 and CDR2: SEHNR and FQNEAQ (reference sequence). The CDR3 coding sequence is TGTGCCAGCAGCTACGCCGCCGACTGGTTTTTT. This translates into CASSYAADWFF. The full variable domain, rest sourced from reference TRBV7-9 and TRBJ1-4, is DTGVSQNPRHKITKRGQNVTFRCDPISEHNRLYWYRQTLGQGPEFLTYFQNEAQLEKSRLLSDRFSAERPKGSFSTLEIQRTEQGDSAMYLCASSYAADWFFGSGTQLSVL.

The chain is built from TRBV5-6 and TRBJ1-5, with D possibly being TRBD1 (5 bases). Trimming removed 4 bases from V and 4 bases from J, with 12 bases in between. Germline V lookup: CDR1 SGHDT, CDR2 YYEEEE. The CDR3 runs 14 residues. The CDR3 is CASSPGPENQPQHF. The CDR3 region has the DNA TGTGCCAGCAGCCCGGGACCGGAGAATCAGCCCCAGCATTTT.

The rearrangement links TRBV28 to TRBJ1-5, with D uncertain. Trimming removed 4 bases at V and 12 bases at J, with 16 bases between. The CDR3 is 13 amino acids. Germline CDR1 is MDHEN and CDR2 is SYDVKM. For the CDR3, the DNA is TGTGCCAGCAGTTCGGGTGCCCCCCAGGTCCAGCATTTT. Residues: CASSSGAPQVQHF.

Worth noting for this clone: One junction end does not reproduce the germline sequence, and a read error may be involved. This chain links TRBV7-2 with TRBJ1-3; TRBD1 is a possible D gene (6 bases). The CDR3 runs to 14 residues. The germline CDR1 and CDR2 sequences are SGHTA and FQGNSA. The CDR3 bases are TGTGCCAGCAGCCTAGCAGGGGCCGGAAACACCATATATTTT. It yields the protein CASSLAGAGNTIYF.

J is TRBJ2-7 and V is TRBV28; D perhaps matches TRBD1 (6 bases). Germline-derived CDR1 and CDR2 are MDHEN and SYDVKM. CDR3 length: 16 amino acids. The germline V and J ends were trimmed by 4 bases and 3 bases, with 19 bases remaining between them. CDR3 protein: CASSYPRGRLGYEQYF. The CDR3 DNA reads TGTGCCAGCAGTTATCCCAGGGGTCGACTCGGCTACGAGCAGTACTTC.

The chain uses TRBV10-3 and TRBJ1-5, with D tentatively TRBD1 (6 bases). The CDR3 runs 15 residues. V was trimmed by 10 bases and J by 3 bases, leaving 19 bases between them. Per germline, CDR1 ENHRY and CDR2 SYGVKD. DNA for the CDR3: TGTGCCAGTCACCCGGGGGGGGCCGTCAATCAGCCCCAGCATTTT. Amino acid sequence: CASHPGGAVNQPQHF.

In regard to this clone: The identical CDR3 is also encoded by other nucleotide sequences in the sample. The chain carries TRBV2 and TRBJ1-2; D is perhaps TRBD1 (5 bases). CDR3 size: 12 residues. Trimming shortened V by 6 bases and J by 4 bases, and 9 bases separated the two germline ends. Germline V gene sequence: CDR1 SNHLY, CDR2 FYNNEI. The CDR3 protein is CASSRQSYGYTF. DNA for the CDR3: TGTGCCAGCAGCCGACAGAGCTATGGCTACACCTTC. The full variable domain, with the rest looked up from reference TRBV2 and TRBJ1-2, is EPEVTQTPSHQVTQMGQEVILRCVPISNHLYFYWYRQILGQKVEFLVSFYNNEISEKSEIFDDQFSVERPDGSNFTLKIRSTKLEDSAMYFCASSRQSYGYTFGSGTRLTVV.